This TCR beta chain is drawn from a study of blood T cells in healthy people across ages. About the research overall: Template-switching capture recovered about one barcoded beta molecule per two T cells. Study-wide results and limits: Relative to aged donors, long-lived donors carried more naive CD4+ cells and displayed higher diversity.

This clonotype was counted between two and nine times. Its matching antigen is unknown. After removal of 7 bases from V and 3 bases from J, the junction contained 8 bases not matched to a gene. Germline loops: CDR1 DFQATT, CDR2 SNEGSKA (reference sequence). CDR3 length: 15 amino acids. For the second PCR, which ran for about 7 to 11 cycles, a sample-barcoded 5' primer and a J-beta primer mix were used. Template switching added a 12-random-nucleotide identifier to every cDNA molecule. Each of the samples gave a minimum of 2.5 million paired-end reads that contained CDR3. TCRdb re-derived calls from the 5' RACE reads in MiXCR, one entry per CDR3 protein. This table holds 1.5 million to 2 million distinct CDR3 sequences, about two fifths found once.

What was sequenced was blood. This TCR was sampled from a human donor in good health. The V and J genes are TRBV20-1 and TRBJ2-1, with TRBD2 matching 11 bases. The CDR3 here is CSGPIAGGIYNEQFF. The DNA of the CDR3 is TGCAGTGGTCCCATAGCGGGGGGGATCTACAATGAGCAGTTCTTC.